This T cell receptor (beta chain) was recorded in a study of blood T cell repertoires in COVID-19 (dated by TCRdb to about 2020). Concerning the study at large: The collaborator samples originated in the United States, Italy and Spain and spanned the acute and convalescent phases of COVID-19. The prospective study material was composed of cDNA or gDNA derived from T cells, B-cell-depleted T cells, or PBMCs. Subjects who had been exposed to COVID-19, were actively infected with it, or had recovered from it provided the deeply sampled blood TCRbeta repertoires that made up the dataset. The repertoires were released in a freely available public database intended as a resource for research on the immune response to SARS-CoV-2. The samples were drawn from two sources: the first 160 participants of the ongoing ImmuneRACE study, and 1,000 to 1,500 subjects contributed by 6 global collaborators. The sample metadata nearly always contained a de-identified subject ID, COVID-19 status, age in years and sex. Where HLA class I and class II types were available, the types were taken from metadata supplied by the sample provider, not from assay-based typing. Broader findings and caveats from the paper: Clinical and demographic metadata were provided uncurated, with the amount varying by source and participant.

On this clone: Its antigen specificity is not known. Base qualities are not provided; no much larger clone lies one nucleotide away.

Collaborating institutions collected whole blood in K2EDTA tubes following their own protocols. For TCRbeta analysis, collaborators shipped samples as frozen whole blood, isolated PBMCs, or DNA extracted from either of those sample types. The immunoSEQ Assay, a bias-controlled multiplex PCR, was used to amplify TCRbeta CDR3 regions from genomic DNA. The paper's data handling went like this. Nucleated cell counts per sample were estimated from amplification of reference gene primers within the assay. Sequence reads were collapsed and filtered to measure the absolute abundance of every unique TCRbeta CDR3 rearrangement. For each sample, productive Simpson clonality was calculated as the square root of Simpson's diversity index over productive rearrangements. In TCRdb, the immuneACCESS table is reduced to in-frame sequences with V and J assigned. These tables do not hold every clone; where another copy was compared, an unresolved V gene accounts for under half, and the others remain unexplained. That table is the source of V, J and clone size, and D and trimming were worked out from the DNA. This sample gives about 69,000 clones in total; about 85% of them show up just once. Jointly, the top ten make up roughly 2.9% of the sample.

CDR1 and CDR2 (MNHEY, SVGAGI) derive from the germline V gene. The CDR3 contains 14 residues, cysteine and phenylalanine counted. The only DNA kept is the CDR3, 42 bases in frame from the first base. V is shortened by 2 bases, J by 0 bases, and the region joining them spans 7 bases. Recombination connected TRBV6-5 to TRBJ1-1; TRBD1 is a weak D gene call, 6 bases matching. The clonotype was recovered from a man aged 80 or over with acute or convalescent COVID-19. The sequenced material came from peripheral blood. For the CDR3, the sequence is CASSYGQLNTEAFF. Here is the DNA: TGTGCCAGCAGTTACGGACAGTTGAACACTGAAGCTTTCTTT.